What follows are 5 T cell receptor beta chains derived from one specimen sequenced in a study of blood T cell repertoires in COVID-19. Assay used: immunoSEQ multiplex PCR; TCRdb lists only in-frame clones, some missing. The sample lists about 150,000 clones, roughly 84% seen once, with just over 9.5% in the top ten. Source material: peripheral blood. The receptors shown here come from a woman in her 50s with acute or convalescent COVID-19.

The chain uses TRBV24-1 and TRBJ2-4; D is unresolved. Between the trimmed V and J ends, which lost 4 bases and 5 bases, there was a span of 11 bases. Germline CDR1 and CDR2: KGHDR and SFDVKD. CDR3 length: 14 amino acids. The CDR3 sequence: CATSESNTQNIQYF. DNA of the CDR3: TGTGCCACCAGTGAGTCGAACACCCAAAACATTCAGTACTTC.

This clone was observed a single time. This chain links TRBV9 with TRBJ2-1, with 9 nucleotides matching TRBD2. Germline CDR1 SGDLS, CDR2 YYNGEE. J was trimmed by 7 bases and V by 0 bases; bases with no gene match: 5. CDR3 length: 15 residues. The CDR3 DNA follows: TGTGCCAGCAGCGTAGGCGGGGGGGCCCATAATGAGCAGTTCTTC. Translating it yields CASSVGGGAHNEQFF.

The chain combines TRBV7-6 with TRBJ2-1; 12 positions match TRBD1. The CDR3 contains 17 residues. V trimming: 0 bases; J trimming: 5 bases; junction bases outside the gene matches: 5. In germline, CDR1 is SGHVS, CDR2 FNYEAQ. Here the CDR3 reads CASSLAPGTGGHNEQFF. The CDR3, as DNA: TGTGCCAGCAGCTTAGCTCCCGGGACAGGGGGCCACAATGAGCAGTTCTTC.

This clone occurred once. This chain connects TRBV19 to TRBJ1-2; a possible D gene is TRBD1 (5 bases). The CDR3 has 14 amino acids. Germline loops: CDR1 LNHDA, CDR2 SQIVND (reference sequence). V was clipped by 6 bases and J by 0 bases, with 11 bases between them. The CDR3 bases are TGTGCCAGTAGGCCTACGACAGCTAACTATGGCTACACCTTC. This sequence encodes CASRPTTANYGYTF. Looking up the rest from reference TRBV19 and TRBJ1-2 gives the full variable domain: DGGITQSPKYLFRKEGQNVTLSCEQNLNHDAMYWYRQDPGQGLRLIYYSQIVNDFQKGDIAEGYSVSREKKESFPLTVTSAQKNPTAFYLCASRPTTANYGYTFGSGTRLTVV.

This clone was recorded once. The rearrangement links TRBV5-1 to TRBJ2-1; D gene unclear. CDR3 length equals 15 residues. Trimming stripped 2 bases from V and 1 base from J, with 10 bases between. In germline, CDR1 is SGHRS, CDR2 YFSETQ. CDR3 bases: TGCGCCAGCAGCTTAATCCGCGGATCCTACAATGAGCAGTTCTTC. Its protein is CASSLIRGSYNEQFF.